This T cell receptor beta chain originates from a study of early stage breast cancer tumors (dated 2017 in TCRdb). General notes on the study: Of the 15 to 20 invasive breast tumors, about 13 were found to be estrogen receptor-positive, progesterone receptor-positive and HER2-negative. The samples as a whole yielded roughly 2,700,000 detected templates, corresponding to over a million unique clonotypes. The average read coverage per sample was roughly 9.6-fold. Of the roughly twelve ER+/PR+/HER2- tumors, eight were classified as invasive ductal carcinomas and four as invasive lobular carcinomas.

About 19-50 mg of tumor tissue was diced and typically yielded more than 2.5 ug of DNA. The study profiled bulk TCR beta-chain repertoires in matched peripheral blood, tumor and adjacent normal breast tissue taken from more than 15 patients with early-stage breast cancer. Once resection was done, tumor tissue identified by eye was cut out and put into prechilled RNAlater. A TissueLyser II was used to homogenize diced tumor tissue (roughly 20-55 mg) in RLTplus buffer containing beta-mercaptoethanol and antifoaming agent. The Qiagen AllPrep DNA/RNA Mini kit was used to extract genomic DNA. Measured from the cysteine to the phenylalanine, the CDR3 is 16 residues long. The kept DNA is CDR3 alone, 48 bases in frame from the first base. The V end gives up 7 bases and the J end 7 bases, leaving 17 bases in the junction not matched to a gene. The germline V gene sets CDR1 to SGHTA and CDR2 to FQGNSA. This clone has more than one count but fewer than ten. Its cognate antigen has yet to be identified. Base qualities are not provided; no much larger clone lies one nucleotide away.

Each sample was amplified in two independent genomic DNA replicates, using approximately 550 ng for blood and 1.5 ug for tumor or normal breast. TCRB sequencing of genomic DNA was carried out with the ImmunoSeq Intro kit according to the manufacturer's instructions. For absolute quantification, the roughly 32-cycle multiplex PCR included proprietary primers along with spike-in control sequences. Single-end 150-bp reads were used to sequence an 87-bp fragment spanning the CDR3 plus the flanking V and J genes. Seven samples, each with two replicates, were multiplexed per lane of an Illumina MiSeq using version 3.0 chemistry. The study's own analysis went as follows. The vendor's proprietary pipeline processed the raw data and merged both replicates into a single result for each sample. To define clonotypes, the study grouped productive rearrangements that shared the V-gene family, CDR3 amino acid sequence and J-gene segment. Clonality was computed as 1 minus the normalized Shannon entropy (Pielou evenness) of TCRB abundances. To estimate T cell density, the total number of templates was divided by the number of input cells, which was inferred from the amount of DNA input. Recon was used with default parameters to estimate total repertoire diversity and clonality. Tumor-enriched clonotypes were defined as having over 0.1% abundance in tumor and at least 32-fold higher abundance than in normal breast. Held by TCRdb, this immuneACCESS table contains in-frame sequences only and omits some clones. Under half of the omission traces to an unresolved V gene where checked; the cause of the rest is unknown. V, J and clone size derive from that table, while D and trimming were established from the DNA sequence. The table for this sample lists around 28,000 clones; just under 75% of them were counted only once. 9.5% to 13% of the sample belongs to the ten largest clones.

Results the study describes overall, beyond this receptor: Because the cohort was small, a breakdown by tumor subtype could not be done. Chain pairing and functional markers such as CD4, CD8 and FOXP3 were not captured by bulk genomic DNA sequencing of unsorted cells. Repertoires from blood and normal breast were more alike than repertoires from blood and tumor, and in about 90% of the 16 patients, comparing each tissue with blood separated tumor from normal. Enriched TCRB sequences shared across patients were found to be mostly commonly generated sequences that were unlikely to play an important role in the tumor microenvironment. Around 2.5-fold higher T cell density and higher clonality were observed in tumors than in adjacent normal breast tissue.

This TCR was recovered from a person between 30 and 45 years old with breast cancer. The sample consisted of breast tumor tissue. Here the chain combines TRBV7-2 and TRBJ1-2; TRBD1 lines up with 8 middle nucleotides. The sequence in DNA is TGTGCCAGCAACCCCCTGGCGGGACAGGATATCGGTGGCTACACCTTC. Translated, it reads CASNPLAGQDIGGYTF.